Presented here are 9 T cell receptor beta chains from one specimen sequenced in a study of shared clonotypes between healthy human individuals (dated by TCRdb to between 2020 and 2021). Libraries were prepared through the immunoSEQ multiplex PCR assay. TCRdb stores this immuneACCESS table with in-frame sequences only. Part of the clones is absent; in the studies checked, under half of the shortfall reflects unresolved V genes, and no reason is known for the rest. The sample table records roughly 500,000 clones; about 96% of these occur just once. The ten biggest clones cover 0.055% to 0.075% of the sample. The sequencing sample was made of naive CD4+ T cells sorted from blood. Interpreted using the paper, the cell subset or site label stands for: CD45RA+ positively selected. The receptors come from a woman aged 25 to 45 in good health.

This chain uses TRBV11-2 with TRBJ1-2; D is perhaps TRBD1 (6 bases). Trimming cost V 4 bases and J 6 bases, with 18 bases left between them. Germline V gene data show CDR1 as SGHAT and CDR2 as FQNNGV. The CDR3 runs 15 residues. Here the CDR3 DNA reads TGTGCCAGCAGCTCCGGGGTACCAGGGGAGAATGGCTACACCTTC. Protein product: CASSSGVPGENGYTF.

This rearrangement joins TRBV2 to TRBJ2-7, with D perhaps matching TRBD2 (6 bases). The length of the CDR3 is 16 residues. V was shortened by 4 bases and J by 2 bases, with 18 bases between the two germline ends. The germline CDR1 and CDR2 sequences are SNHLY and FYNNEI. CDR3 residues: CASSVERRRGAYEQYF. CDR3 in DNA: TGTGCCAGCAGTGTGGAACGGAGGCGGGGCGCCTACGAGCAGTACTTC.

This chain connects TRBV15 to TRBJ1-1; D is unresolved. V gave up 5 bases and J gave up 5 bases, with 18 bases separating them. Germline lookup yields CDR1 LNHNV and CDR2 YYDKDF (reference sequence). The CDR3 is made up of 15 amino acids. The DNA for the CDR3 is TGTGCCACCAGCCCCCGGACGCGGGTGGGGACTGAAGCTTTCTTT. Translation: CATSPRTRVGTEAFF.

The chain couples TRBV5-8 to TRBJ2-5, with unresolved D. This CDR3 region has 15 residues. Trimming cost V 2 bases and J 5 bases, with 16 bases left between them. Germline lookup yields CDR1 SGHTS and CDR2 YDEGEE. The CDR3 sequence: CASSLGSLNAETQYF. The CDR3 bases are TGTGCCAGCAGCTTAGGTAGTCTTAACGCGGAGACCCAGTACTTC.

V and J are TRBV6-6 and TRBJ2-1, with TRBD2 matching over 9 bases. In germline, CDR1 is MNHNY, CDR2 SVGAGI (reference sequence). CDR3 length: 14 amino acids. V shed 6 bases, J shed 5 bases, and the junction held 5 bases outside the gene matches. This CDR3 is CASRGTSTHNEQFF. The CDR3 DNA follows: TGTGCCAGCAGGGGGACTAGCACCCACAATGAGCAGTTCTTC.

The chain has TRBV18 and TRBJ2-2; unclear D gene. The CDR3 loop spans 15 amino acids. Germline V gene sequence: CDR1 KGHSH, CDR2 LQKENI. Trimming took 3 bases from V and 7 from J, leaving 15 bases between them. The DNA of the CDR3 is TGTGCCAGCTCACCGGGCCAAAGGGTGAGCGGGGAGCTGTTTTTT. Translating gives CASSPGQRVSGELFF.

The J gene is TRBJ2-7, the V gene TRBV19; D possibly corresponds to TRBD2 (5 bases). This CDR3 region has 14 residues. CDR1 LNHDA and CDR2 SQIVND come from the germline V gene (reference sequence). The V gene lost 3 bases and the J gene lost 1 base, with 10 bases spanning the gap. CDR3 sequence reads: CASSMRATSYEQYF. In DNA, the CDR3 is TGTGCCAGTAGTATGCGGGCCACTTCCTACGAGCAGTACTTC.

The rearrangement links TRBV27 to TRBJ1-5; no definite D call. Looked up from germline, CDR1 is MNHEY and CDR2 is SMNVEV (reference sequence). The V end lost 1 base, the J end lost 7 bases, and 8 bases lay between the germline ends. The CDR3 contains 13 residues. The CDR3 DNA follows: TGTGCCAGCAGTTTATTGGGTCCCCAGCCCCAGCATTTT. Encoded protein: CASSLLGPQPQHF.

The chain links TRBV7-9 to TRBJ2-7; 14 bases align to TRBD2. From germline, CDR1 is SEHNR and CDR2 FQNEAQ (reference sequence). Losses at the gene ends were 4 bases for V and 0 bases for J; bases not matched to a gene: 11. This CDR3 contains 19 residues. Here the CDR3 reads CASSSRLAGGSQSSYEQYF. The CDR3 nucleotides are TGTGCCAGCAGCTCCAGACTAGCGGGAGGGTCCCAGAGCTCCTACGAGCAGTACTTC.